These 19 T cell receptor beta chains were all obtained from the same sample, sequenced in a study of T cells in tumors after PD-1 blockade. Profiling relied on immunoSEQ multiplex PCR, and the TCRdb table lists in-frame clones only, not all of them. The data hold thousands of clones, with around 83% observed a single time. Sample: PBMCs, taken after anti-PD-1 therapy. These receptors came from a human donor with advanced basal cell or squamous cell carcinoma (not recorded which).

About this clone itself: Sequence at one end of the junction differs from germline and may be a read error. The chain uses TRBV6-5 and TRBJ2-7; 11 bases map to TRBD1. The CDR3 length is 14 residues. Looked up from germline, CDR1 is MNHEY and CDR2 is SVGAGI. CDR3 residues: CASSYSGQGAMWDF. CDR3 coding DNA: TGTGCCAGCAGTTACTCCGGACAGGGGGCCATGTGGGACTTC.

This clone was seen only a few times. The J gene is TRBJ1-6, the V gene TRBV4-1; 8 bases align to TRBD1. This CDR3 is 15 amino acids long. Trimming at V came to 3 bases and at J to 8 bases, leaving 6 bases not matched to a gene. Per germline, CDR1 MGHRA and CDR2 YSYEKL. The CDR3 region is CASSHSGTGDSPLHF. The DNA of the CDR3 is TGCGCCAGCAGCCATTCCGGGACAGGAGATTCACCCCTCCACTTT.

The V gene is TRBV5-4, the J gene TRBJ1-2; TRBD1 might be the D (6 bases). Germline V gene lookup returns CDR1 SGHNT and CDR2 YYREEE (reference sequence). The germline V and J ends were trimmed by 2 bases and 2 bases, with 16 bases remaining between them. CDR3 length: 16 amino acids. CDR3 protein: CASSFTLGGSNYGYTF. The CDR3 DNA follows: TGTGCCAGCAGCTTCACCCTGGGGGGCTCCAACTATGGCTACACCTTC. Full variable domain (missing parts from reference TRBV5-4 and TRBJ1-2): ETGVTQSPTHLIKTRGQQVTLRCSSQSGHNTVSWYQQALGQGPQFIFQYYREEENGRGNFPPRFSGLQFPNYSSELNVNALELDDSALYLCASSFTLGGSNYGYTFGSGTRLTVV.

The chain combines TRBV6-5 with TRBJ1-5, with TRBD1 matching 7 bases. Germline lookup yields CDR1 MNHEY and CDR2 SVGAGI. This CDR3 is 14 amino acids long. The ends lost 6 bases at V and 5 bases at J; junction bases unmatched: 7. The CDR3 is CASSGDSFYQPQHF. CDR3 coding DNA: TGTGCCAGCAGCGGGGACAGTTTTTATCAGCCCCAGCATTTT.

The chain employs TRBV13 and TRBJ2-7; D ambiguous. Germline CDR1 is PRHDT and CDR2 is FYEKMQ (reference sequence). V was trimmed by 1 base and J by 1 base, leaving 5 bases between them. This CDR3 has 13 amino acids. CDR3 protein: CASSLDRSYEQYF. The CDR3 bases are TGTGCCAGCAGCTTAGACAGATCCTACGAGCAGTACTTC.

This rearrangement joins TRBV2 to TRBJ2-7; TRBD2 matches 8 bases. Germline-derived CDR1 and CDR2 are SNHLY and FYNNEI. The trim removed 11 bases at V and 4 bases at J, leaving 16 bases unmatched. CDR3 length: 15 amino acids. CDR3 in DNA: TGTGCCCGCGGGACGGGAGGGGGGGCCGGGTACGAGCAGTACTTC. Its protein product is CARGTGGGAGYEQYF.

V and J are TRBV5-1 and TRBJ2-2; 9 positions match TRBD1. In germline, CDR1 is SGHRS, CDR2 YFSETQ. The CDR3 extends over 15 amino acids. J gave up 4 bases and V 4 bases, and 5 bases lay outside the gene matches. The CDR3, as DNA: TGCGCCAGCAGCCTCGGACAGGGGAGCACCGGGGAGCTGTTTTTT. Amino acids: CASSLGQGSTGELFF.

The chain couples TRBV9 to TRBJ1-1; D unresolved. CDR1 and CDR2 from the germline V gene are SGDLS and YYNGEE. Trimming shortened V by 3 bases and J by 5 bases, and 17 bases separated the two germline ends. This CDR3 is built from 15 residues. The chain's CDR3 is CASSGTRGLGTEAFF. CDR3 bases: TGTGCCAGCAGCGGTACTCGGGGATTAGGGACTGAAGCTTTCTTT.

This clone was recorded only once. This rearrangement joins TRBV6-5 to TRBJ1-1; 8 bases are a match to TRBD1. Germline CDR1 and CDR2: MNHEY and SVGAGI. The CDR3 length is 16 residues. Germline trimming cut 4 bases from V and 0 bases from J; bases unmatched to any gene: 7. The CDR3 here is CASSSTGVTVNTEAFF. The CDR3 DNA sequence: TGTGCCAGCAGTTCGACAGGGGTTACGGTGAACACTGAAGCTTTCTTT.

The chain recombines TRBV20-1 with TRBJ2-3; D is tentatively TRBD1 or TRBD2 (5 bases each). CDR3 length equals 15 residues. Trimming shortened V by 3 bases and J by 0 bases, and 13 bases separated the two germline ends. Germline-derived CDR1 and CDR2 are DFQATT and SNEGSKA (reference sequence). The CDR3: CSASGGSASTDTQYF. The DNA for the CDR3 is TGCAGTGCTAGTGGGGGTAGCGCTAGCACAGATACGCAGTATTTT.

This clone is large within its sample. This chain links TRBV2 with TRBJ2-7; no firm D call. Germline-derived CDR1 and CDR2 are SNHLY and FYNNEI. Trimming took off 3 bases at V and 0 bases at J, with 12 bases between the two ends. The CDR3 runs to 15 residues. The CDR3: CASSEAHSSSYEQYF. DNA for the CDR3: TGTGCCAGCAGTGAGGCACACTCCAGCTCCTACGAGCAGTACTTC.

J is TRBJ2-2 and V is TRBV7-2; D call uncertain. Germline V gene sequence: CDR1 SGHTA, CDR2 FQGNSA. The CDR3 consists of 16 residues. V dropped 1 base and J dropped 6 bases, with 15 bases sitting between them. CDR3 nucleotides: TGTGCCAGCAGCTTAGACCCAGGAATTCGCGCCGGGGAGCTGTTTTTT. Translating gives CASSLDPGIRAGELFF.

This clone was found a few times. The chain has TRBV3-1 (or the pseudogene TRBV3-2) and TRBJ2-5; D is ambiguous. The length of the CDR3 is 13 residues. Per germline, CDR1 LGHDT and CDR2 YNNKEL (reference sequence). Trimming left V 4 bases short and J 4 bases short, with 10 bases between. The CDR3 bases are TGTGCCAGCAGCCCTGGGTTCAGAGAGACCCAGTACTTC. Amino acids: CASSPGFRETQYF.

V usage is TRBV7-6 and J usage is TRBJ2-2; TRBD1 aligns across 11 bases. V was pared by 1 base and J by 4 bases, with 5 bases of the junction left unmatched. This CDR3 comprises 17 residues. Germline loops: CDR1 SGHVS, CDR2 FNYEAQ. This CDR3 reads CASSLVRTGGPTGELFF. The CDR3 DNA sequence: TGTGCCAGCAGCTTAGTGCGGACAGGGGGCCCCACCGGGGAGCTGTTTTTT.

The CDR3 sequence is CASSLGGGENIQYF. DNA for the CDR3: TGTGCCAGCAGCTTGGGCGGGGGAGAGAACATTCAGTACTTC. This chain uses TRBV5-4 with TRBJ2-4; 7 bases line up with TRBD2. The germline V gene encodes CDR1 SGHNT and CDR2 YYREEE (reference sequence). V dropped 0 bases and J dropped 7; count of bases not matched to a gene: 4. The CDR3 has 14 amino acids.

The chain is built from TRBV10-3 and TRBJ2-7; 7 bases agree with TRBD1. The CDR3 totals 13 residues. V trimming: 2 bases; J trimming: 2 bases; junction bases outside the gene matches: 0. The germline V gene has CDR1 ENHRY and CDR2 SYGVKD. The CDR3: CAISERGPYEQYF. The CDR3 DNA sequence: TGTGCCATCAGTGAGAGGGGGCCCTACGAGCAGTACTTC.

The gene calls are TRBV18 and TRBJ1-5, with D perhaps matching TRBD1 (5 bases). The germline gives CDR1 KGHSH, CDR2 LQKENI. V was clipped by 3 bases and J by 6 bases, with 12 bases between them. This CDR3 contains 14 residues. This chain's CDR3 is CASSPDSGSQPQHF. The CDR3 region has the DNA TGTGCCAGCTCACCTGATTCAGGGTCTCAGCCCCAGCATTTT.

The genes are TRBV7-9 and TRBJ2-3, with no clear D. V was clipped by 5 bases and J by 3 bases, with 6 bases between them. CDR1 is SEHNR and CDR2 is FQNEAQ in the germline V gene (reference sequence). The CDR3 spans 12 residues. CDR3 sequence reads: CASSPETDTQYF. The CDR3 DNA reads TGTGCCAGCAGCCCCGAGACAGATACGCAGTATTTT.

The chain uses TRBV5-5 and TRBJ1-6, with a possible D match to TRBD1 (5 bases). The CDR3 is made up of 15 amino acids. In germline, CDR1 is SGHKS, CDR2 YYEKEE (reference sequence). With 2 bases removed from V and 5 bases from J, the gap between germline ends came to 11 bases. The CDR3 DNA is TGTGCCAGCAGCTTCGAGCGAGGGGATAATTCACCCCTCCACTTT. The encoded protein is CASSFERGDNSPLHF.